The 19 T cell receptor beta chains in this list originate from one sample, sequenced in a study of T cells in Graves' hyperthyroidism and ophthalmopathy. Amplified TCR beta CDR3 regions came from RNA transcripts. TCR CDR3 regions were first amplified by RT-PCR with HTBI primers. TCRdb reprocessed the multiplex PCR reads via MiXCR and lists one record per CDR3 protein. The sample has 550,000 to 650,000 distinct CDR3 sequences; about 15% are singletons. Sequences were obtained from blood. All receptors derive from a woman in her forties with Graves' hyperthyroidism.

This clonotype occurred a few times. The J gene is TRBJ1-3, the V gene TRBV30; D is perhaps TRBD1 (5 bases). This CDR3 is 16 amino acids long. Germline CDR1 reads GTSNPN; CDR2 reads SVGIG (reference sequence). Trimming stripped 3 bases from V and 0 bases from J, with 15 bases between. In DNA form, the CDR3 reads TGTGCCTGGAGATATTCGCAGGGATTCTCTGGAAACACCATATATTTT. It is translated as CAWRYSQGFSGNTIYF. The variable domain in full, with the rest retrieved from reference TRBV30 and TRBJ1-3, is SQTIHQWPATLVQPVGSPLSLECTVEGTSNPNLYWYRQAAGRGLQLLFYSVGIGQISSEVPQNLSASRPQDRQFILSSKKLLLSDSGFYLCAWRYSQGFSGNTIYFGEGSWLTVV.

This chain's CDR3 is CSASRTSSYEQYF. Written as DNA, the CDR3 is TGCAGTGCTAGCAGAACTAGCTCCTACGAGCAGTACTTC. V and J are TRBV20-1 and TRBJ2-7, with D perhaps matching TRBD2 (5 bases). CDR3 length: 13 residues. The germline V gene has CDR1 DFQATT and CDR2 SNEGSKA (reference sequence). V shed 3 bases and J shed 0 bases, with 9 bases lying between them.

This clonotype came up a few times. V and J are TRBV28 and TRBJ1-3; TRBD1 aligns across 7 bases. This CDR3 comprises 16 residues. From germline, CDR1 is MDHEN and CDR2 SYDVKM. V dropped 6 bases and J dropped 0; count of bases not matched to a gene: 8. CDR3 sequence: CASSPGQPTSGNTIYF. CDR3 bases: TGTGCCAGCAGCCCGGGACAGCCTACCTCTGGAAACACCATATATTTT.

This clonotype has at least ten counts. The V and J genes are TRBV6-1 and TRBJ2-1, with 8 bases matching TRBD1. Germline V gene lookup returns CDR1 MNHNS and CDR2 SASEGT. There are 17 residues in the CDR3. J lost 10 bases, V lost 7 bases, and 21 bases had no gene match. The CDR3 DNA reads as TGTGCCAGCATCACTCTGGCCAGGGGGCGTACGGTGGGGGAGCAGTTCTTC. Its translation is CASITLARGRTVGEQFF.

Ten or more counts support this clonotype. The J gene is TRBJ1-2, the V gene TRBV20-1, with D perhaps matching TRBD1 (5 bases). The germline CDR1 and CDR2 sequences are DFQATT and SNEGSKA (reference sequence). CDR3 length: 11 residues. V dropped 8 bases and J dropped 2 bases, with 9 bases sitting between them. The chain's CDR3 is CSPGQNYGYTF. The CDR3 DNA is TGCAGTCCGGGGCAGAACTATGGCTACACCTTC.

J is TRBJ1-1 and V is TRBV25-1, with 7 positions matching TRBD1. Germline V gene lookup returns CDR1 MGHDK and CDR2 SYGVNS. V was pared by 8 bases and J by 5 bases, with 11 bases of the junction left unmatched. The CDR3 has 14 amino acids. The CDR3 here is CASDEGQGGTEAFF. As DNA, the CDR3 is TGTGCCAGCGACGAGGGGCAGGGGGGGACTGAAGCTTTCTTT.

In this sample, this clonotype turned up a few times. A clone one base away is much larger, so this may be a read error. Because the CDR3 is missing its conserved closing phenylalanine or tryptophan, this is likely a read error. V and J are TRBV30 and TRBJ2-5; no clear D gene. This CDR3 has 11 amino acids. Germline V gene data show CDR1 as GTSNPN and CDR2 as SVGIG (reference sequence). With 4 bases removed from V and 2 bases from J, the gap between germline ends came to 5 bases. The CDR3 bases are TGTGCCTGGAATCGTCAAGAGACCCAGTACCTC. This translates into CAWNRQETQYL.

This clonotype was recorded many times. The chain has TRBV19 and TRBJ1-1, with unresolved D. The CDR3 is 13 residues long. Germline V CDR1 and CDR2: LNHDA, SQIVND (reference sequence). Trimming removed 4 bases from V and 3 bases from J, with 9 bases in between. This CDR3 reads CASSRVADTEAFF. The CDR3 DNA reads TGTGCCAGTAGTAGAGTCGCGGACACTGAAGCTTTCTTT.

V gene TRBV7-3 combines with J gene TRBJ2-2, with a tentative D call TRBD2 (6 bases). V lost 2 bases, J lost 4 bases, and 14 bases lay in between. Germline V gives CDR1 SGHTA, CDR2 FQGTGA. This CDR3 contains 16 residues. This chain's CDR3 is CASSLFSGVSTGELFF. In nucleotides, the CDR3 is TGTGCCAGCAGCTTATTTTCGGGAGTAAGCACCGGGGAGCTGTTTTTT.

V gene TRBV30 combines with J gene TRBJ2-6; D is unresolved. V dropped 1 base and J dropped 4 bases, with 5 bases sitting between them. Per the germline V gene, CDR1 is GTSNPN and CDR2 is SVGIG (reference sequence). The CDR3 consists of 13 residues. CDR3 sequence: CAWSGSGANVLTF. CDR3 DNA sequence: TGTGCCTGGAGTGGGTCAGGGGCCAACGTCCTGACTTTC.

This clonotype has at least ten counts. The genes are TRBV9 and TRBJ1-1; D ambiguous. V shed 0 bases and J shed 2 bases, with 14 bases lying between them. This CDR3 has 16 amino acids. CDR1 and CDR2 from the germline V gene are SGDLS and YYNGEE. The chain's CDR3 is CASSVGSGTINTEAFF. CDR3 coding DNA: TGTGCCAGCAGCGTAGGTTCAGGTACGATTAACACTGAAGCTTTCTTT.

This clonotype was observed at least ten times. The chain is built from TRBV27 and TRBJ2-1, with 9 bases that match TRBD2. CDR1 is MNHEY, CDR2 SMNVEV, per germline (reference sequence). The junction had 8 bases not matched to a gene; V was cut back by 7 bases and J by 13 bases. The CDR3 covers 12 residues. CDR3 bases: TGTGCCAGCAACGGGGCGGGAGGGCCCCAGTTCTTC. Encoded protein: CASNGAGGPQFF.

This clonotype was seen only a few times. The rearrangement links TRBV29-1 to TRBJ2-2; D might be TRBD2 (5 bases). The CDR3 loop spans 16 amino acids. Germline V gene data show CDR1 as SQVTM and CDR2 as ANQGSEA. V dropped 2 bases and J dropped 1 base, with 14 bases sitting between them. CDR3 bases: TGCAGCGTTGAAATTTTCCGGGCGGGGAACACCGGGGAGCTGTTTTTT. It translates to CSVEIFRAGNTGELFF.

This clonotype was seen a handful of times. The V and J genes are TRBV7-9 and TRBJ2-5; TRBD1 agrees at 8 bases. This CDR3 spans 14 amino acids. The V and J ends lost 2 bases and 5 bases, in that order; junction bases with no gene match: 4. Germline CDR1 is SEHNR and CDR2 is FQNEAQ (reference sequence). The CDR3 coding sequence is TGTGCCAGCAGCTTACAGGGGGCGGTGGAGACCCAGTACTTC. It yields the protein CASSLQGAVETQYF.

This clonotype appeared many times. At one end, the junction sequence differs from germline, possibly due to a read error. The chain employs TRBV7-8 and TRBJ1-5; 8 positions match TRBD1. Germline V gives CDR1 SGHVS, CDR2 FQNEAQ. This CDR3 spans 16 amino acids. The CDR3 loop is CASSLASTGANQPQHF. CDR3 in DNA: TGTGCCAGCAGCCTAGCCTCGACAGGGGCCAATCAGCCCCAGCATTTT.

This clonotype was detected many times. V usage is TRBV20-1 and J usage is TRBJ2-7; 11 bases map to TRBD1. V lost 4 bases to trimming and J lost 4 bases; unmatched junction nucleotides: 3. The CDR3 length is 13 residues. Per the germline V gene, CDR1 is DFQATT and CDR2 is SNEGSKA (reference sequence). The chain's CDR3 is CSATRDRGYEQYF. The CDR3 DNA is TGCAGTGCTACCCGGGACAGGGGGTACGAGCAGTACTTC.

This clonotype appeared many times. The gene calls are TRBV30 and TRBJ1-2; no clear D. Germline CDR1 GTSNPN, CDR2 SVGIG (reference sequence). V shed 0 bases and J shed 4 bases, with 9 bases lying between them. CDR3 size: 13 residues. CDR3 loop: CAWSVRPGYGYTF. As DNA, the CDR3 is TGTGCCTGGAGTGTACGCCCGGGCTATGGCTACACCTTC.

This clonotype was counted many times. The chain couples TRBV5-1 to TRBJ2-1; 7 bases match TRBD2. The V and J ends lost 0 bases and 10 bases, in that order; junction bases with no gene match: 10. Germline CDR1 reads SGHRS; CDR2 reads YFSETQ. The CDR3 has 15 residues. This chain's CDR3 is CASSLGLADLQEQFF. The CDR3 nucleotides are TGCGCCAGCAGCTTGGGGCTAGCGGACCTCCAGGAGCAGTTCTTC.

This chain uses TRBV3-1 with TRBJ2-7, with 7 nucleotides matching TRBD2. Germline V gene lookup returns CDR1 LGHDT and CDR2 YNNKEL (reference sequence). The CDR3 has 14 amino acids. The V gene end was trimmed by 1 base and the J gene end by 4 bases; junction bases not matched to a gene: 4. CDR3 DNA: TGTGCCAGCAGCCAAGGGGGAGGGCGTTACGAGCAGTACTTC. It encodes CASSQGGGRYEQYF.